This T cell receptor beta chain was captured in a study of blood T cell repertoires in COVID-19. The wider study: The United States, Italy and Spain were the sources of the acute and convalescent COVID-19 samples.

The CDR3 spans 12 residues. Trimming stripped 4 bases from V and 10 bases from J, with 9 bases between. CDR1 and CDR2 (germline): SGDLS, YYNGEE. Authors' data handling: For nucleated cells, counts were estimated from reference gene primer amplification. Profiling relied on immunoSEQ multiplex PCR, and the TCRdb table lists in-frame clones only, not all of them. V and J calls and clone size follow that table, whereas D and trimming were derived from the DNA. The sample gives roughly 400,000 clones, about 90% of which show up once; 0.55% to 0.75% is in the top ten. Enrollees, about 18 to 95 years old, lived in 25 or so US areas. Each recovered donor of Cohort 3 presented with two negative PCRs, clearance, or symptom resolution.

This chain uses TRBV9 with TRBJ1-6; D unresolved. This TCR derives from a man aged 18-30 years who had recovered from COVID-19. Material: PBMCs or T cells enriched from blood (not recorded which). CDR3 sequence: CASSRGGSPLHF. In DNA, the CDR3 is TGTGCCAGCAGCAGAGGCGGCTCACCCCTCCACTTT.